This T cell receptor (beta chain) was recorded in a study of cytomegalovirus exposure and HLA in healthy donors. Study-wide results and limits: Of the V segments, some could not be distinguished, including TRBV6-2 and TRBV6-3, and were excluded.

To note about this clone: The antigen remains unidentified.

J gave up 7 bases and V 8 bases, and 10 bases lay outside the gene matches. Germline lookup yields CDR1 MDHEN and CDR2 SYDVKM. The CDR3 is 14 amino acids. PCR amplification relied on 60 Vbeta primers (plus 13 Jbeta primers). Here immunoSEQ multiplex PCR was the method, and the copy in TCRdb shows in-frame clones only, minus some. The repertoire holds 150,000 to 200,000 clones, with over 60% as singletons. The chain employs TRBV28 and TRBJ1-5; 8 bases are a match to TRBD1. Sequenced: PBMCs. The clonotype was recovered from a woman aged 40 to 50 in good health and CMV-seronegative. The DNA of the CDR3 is TGTGCCAGCCGCCGGACAGGGCTGGGACAGCCCCAGCATTTT. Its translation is CASRRTGLGQPQHF. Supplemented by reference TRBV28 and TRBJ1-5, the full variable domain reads DVKVTQSSRYLVKRTGEKVFLECVQDMDHENMFWYRQDPGLGLRLIYFSYDVKMKEKGDIPEGYSVSREKKERFSLILESASTNQTSMYLCASRRTGLGQPQHFGDGTRLSIL.